These T cell receptor beta chains were read from a single sample in a study of beta chain features in type 1 diabetes. Clones were read by immunoSEQ multiplex PCR, and TCRdb kept only the in-frame ones, dropping some. The repertoire holds under 400,000 clones, with about 12% as singletons. Material for sequencing was naive CD4+ T cells from blood. The receptors come from a woman younger than 30 with type 1 diabetes. CDR3s include the opening cysteine and the closing phenylalanine or tryptophan. D genes are given only for firm matches. Not every row has a clone size; where given, it reads once, few, many or a size class.

TRBV7-9	TRBJ2-2	few	TRBD2	CASSLYESGKKGGGELFF	TGTGCCAGCAGCTTATATGAGAGCGGGAAAAAAGGAGGCGGGGAGCTGTTTTTT
TRBV7-2	TRBJ2-7	-	TRBD2	CASSLIAGVYEQYF	TGTGCCAGCAGCTTAATAGCGGGAGTGTACGAGCAGTACTTC
TRBV10-3	TRBJ2-5	few	-	CAISEPRETQYF	TGTGCCATCAGTGAGCCCCGGGAGACCCAGTACTTC
TRBV29-1	TRBJ2-3	-	-	CSVEGGSERRTDTQYF	TGCAGCGTTGAAGGGGGCTCGGAGCGACGCACAGATACGCAGTATTTT
TRBV30	TRBJ1-3	-	-	CAWTGSGNTIYF	TGTGCCTGGACGGGCTCTGGAAACACCATATATTTT
TRBV11-2	TRBJ1-1	-	TRBD1	CASSLAGQGKAFF	TGTGCCAGCAGCTTAGCCGGACAGGGGAAAGCTTTCTTT
TRBV10-3	TRBJ1-1	-	TRBD1	CAISERDRGRAEAFF	TGTGCCATCAGTGAACGGGACAGGGGTAGGGCTGAAGCTTTCTTT
TRBV27	TRBJ2-7	-	TRBD2	CASTPGLAGGEQYF	TGTGCCAGCACCCCAGGACTAGCGGGAGGCGAGCAGTACTTC
TRBV5-1	TRBJ1-1	few	TRBD1	CASSATGGVWTEAFF	TGCGCCAGCAGCGCAACAGGGGGCGTGTGGACTGAAGCTTTCTTT
TRBV4-3	TRBJ2-7	-	-	CASSRGRGYEQYF	TGCGCCAGCAGCCGAGGCCGGGGCTACGAGCAGTACTTC
TRBV28	TRBJ1-2	-	-	CASSLEGGGYTF	TGTGCCAGCAGTTTGGAGGGAGGTGGCTACACCTTC
TRBV4-1	TRBJ2-1	few	TRBD2	CASSFGLAGGKSYNEQFF	TGCGCCAGCAGCTTTGGACTAGCGGGAGGGAAATCCTACAATGAGCAGTTCTTC
TRBV6-1	TRBJ2-7	-	-	CASSRAEVYEQYF	TGTGCCAGCAGCCGAGCGGAGGTCTACGAGCAGTACTTC
TRBV5-1	TRBJ1-2	few	-	CASSLPGAGKANYGYTF	TGCGCCAGCAGCCTACCAGGGGCAGGCAAAGCTAACTATGGCTACACCTTC
TRBV6-5	TRBJ2-7	-	TRBD1	CASSSPPGQGLLEQYF	TGTGCCAGCAGTTCCCCCCCGGGACAGGGCCTCCTCGAGCAGTACTTC
TRBV25-1	TRBJ2-7	-	-	CASSEWRQAPYEQYF	TGTGCCAGCAGTGAATGGAGGCAGGCCCCCTACGAGCAGTACTTC
TRBV5-1	TRBJ2-7	few	TRBD1	CASSLNTGVRFDEQYF	TGCGCCAGCAGCTTGAATACAGGGGTTCGATTCGACGAGCAGTACTTC
TRBV7-6	TRBJ2-2	-	TRBD2	CASSLAPAGGHQLFF	TGTGCCAGCAGCTTAGCGCCAGCGGGAGGGCATCAGCTGTTTTTT
TRBV29-1	TRBJ2-7	-	TRBD2	CSVLAGGNYEQYF	TGCAGCGTCTTAGCGGGAGGAAACTACGAGCAGTACTTC
TRBV7-9	TRBJ2-3	few	TRBD2	CASTGAGGTDTQYF	TGTGCCAGCACCGGAGCGGGGGGCACAGATACGCAGTATTTT
TRBV18	TRBJ2-1	-	-	CASSLAGQRVGDEQFF	TGTGCCAGCTCACTCGCGGGACAGAGGGTTGGCGATGAGCAGTTCTTC
TRBV5-1	TRBJ2-4	-	-	CASSSGLQVAKNIQYF	TGCGCCAGCAGCTCTGGCCTACAGGTAGCCAAAAACATTCAGTACTTC
TRBV14	TRBJ2-3	few	TRBD2	CASRTSATDTQYF	TGTGCCAGCAGGACTAGCGCCACAGATACGCAGTATTTT
TRBV7-2	TRBJ1-5	-	-	CASSLVPYNQPQHF	TGTGCCAGCAGCTTAGTTCCGTATAATCAGCCCCAGCATTTT
TRBV28	TRBJ2-4	few	-	CASSLLEIGTIKNIQYF	TGTGCCAGCAGTTTATTAGAGATAGGGACAATTAAAAACATTCAGTACTTC
TRBV30	TRBJ1-5	-	-	CAWKPPGTVNQPQHF	TGTGCCTGGAAACCTCCAGGGACTGTGAATCAGCCCCAGCATTTT
TRBV29-1	TRBJ2-3	few	TRBD1	CSACLTGVDTDTQYF	TGCAGCGCCTGCTTGACAGGGGTTGATACAGATACGCAGTATTTT
TRBV15	TRBJ1-2	few	TRBD1	CATSVPGQIYGYTF	TGTGCCACCAGCGTTCCGGGACAGATCTATGGCTACACCTTC
TRBV10-3	TRBJ2-7	-	TRBD1	CAIRDRETTSYEQYF	TGTGCCATCAGGGACAGGGAAACCACCAGCTACGAGCAGTACTTC
TRBV7-2	TRBJ1-1	few	TRBD1	CASSPGQANTEAFF	TGTGCCAGCAGCCCCGGACAGGCGAACACTGAAGCTTTCTTT
TRBV7-2	TRBJ1-6	few	-	CASSASNSPLHF	TGTGCCAGCAGCGCGAGTAATTCACCCCTCCACTTT
TRBV4-3	TRBJ2-7	-	-	CASSQGVLYEQYF	TGCGCCAGCAGCCAGGGCGTTCTTTACGAGCAGTACTTC
TRBV6-1	TRBJ2-7	-	-	CASSERIDEQYF	TGTGCCAGCAGTGAGCGGATTGACGAGCAGTACTTC
TRBV11-2	TRBJ2-1	-	-	CASSLVWRREQFF	TGTGCCAGCAGCTTAGTTTGGAGGCGTGAGCAGTTCTTC
TRBV9	TRBJ1-2	-	-	CASSGDDRTYGYTF	TGTGCCAGCAGCGGAGACGATCGGACATATGGCTACACCTTC
TRBV30	TRBJ1-4	-	-	CAWSVGGGNEKLFF	TGTGCCTGGAGTGTAGGGGGGGGAAATGAAAAACTGTTTTTT
TRBV19	TRBJ2-1	-	TRBD2	CASSLALAGGRAGSEQFF	TGTGCCAGTAGTCTGGCTCTAGCGGGAGGTCGCGCGGGGAGTGAGCAGTTCTTC
TRBV6-6	TRBJ2-5	-	-	CASSTPLGPQETQYF	TGTGCCAGCAGCACCCCCTTGGGGCCCCAAGAGACCCAGTACTTC
TRBV30	TRBJ2-3	few	-	CAWSVRAGSADTQYF	TGTGCCTGGAGTGTACGGGCAGGGTCGGCAGATACGCAGTATTTT
TRBV5-1	TRBJ2-5	-	-	CASSLSRGETQYF	TGCGCCAGCAGCTTGTCACGCGGAGAGACCCAGTACTTC